This T cell receptor (beta chain) appears in the sequencing data of a study of blood T cell repertoires in COVID-19. In the study overall: Samples taken during acute and convalescent COVID-19 were collected in the United States, Italy and Spain. T cells, B-cell-depleted T cells, or PBMCs provided the cDNA or gDNA that served as material.

Trimming removed 4 bases from V and 5 bases from J; junction bases left unmatched: 16. This CDR3 has 17 residues. Germline CDR1 and CDR2: SGDLS and YYNGEE. As handled by the study authors: Amplifying reference gene primers gave estimates of nucleated cell counts. The table came from immunoSEQ multiplex PCR; TCRdb's copy has only in-frame clones and leaves some out. V, J and clone size derive from that table, while D and trimming were established from the DNA sequence. This table has over 250,000 clones, more than 80% appearing once. The chain employs TRBV9 and TRBJ2-3, with TRBD2 matching 7 bases. The clonotype was recovered from a woman aged 45-59 years with COVID-19, enrolled during active disease. The sample comprised peripheral blood. The CDR3 DNA sequence: TGTGCCAGCAGCCCACCGTACGTTGGCGGGAGCGGAGATACGCAGTATTTT. It encodes CASSPPYVGGSGDTQYF.